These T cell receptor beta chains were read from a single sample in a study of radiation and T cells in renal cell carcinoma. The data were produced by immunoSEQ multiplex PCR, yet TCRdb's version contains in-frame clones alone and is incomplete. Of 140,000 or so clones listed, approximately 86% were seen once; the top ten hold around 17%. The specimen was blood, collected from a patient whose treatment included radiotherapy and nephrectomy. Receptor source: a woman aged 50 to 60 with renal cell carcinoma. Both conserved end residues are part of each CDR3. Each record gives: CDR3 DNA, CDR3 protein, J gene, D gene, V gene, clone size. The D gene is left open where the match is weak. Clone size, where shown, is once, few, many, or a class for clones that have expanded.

TGCGCCAGCAGCAAGGGCCAAGGCAATCAGCCCCAGCATTTT	CASSKGQGNQPQHF	TRBJ1-5	.	TRBV4-1	.
TGTGCCAGCAGTCCGGGCGGAGCTGAGGGGGGCCAAGAGACCCAGTACTTC	CASSPGGAEGGQETQYF	TRBJ2-5	.	TRBV28	.
TGTGCCAGCAGTCCGTCTATTGGGTTTCGGGGCTACACCTTC	CASSPSIGFRGYTF	TRBJ1-2	.	TRBV28	.
TGTGCCAGCAGGGAGACTAGCGGGAGTGCCGAGCAGTACTTC	CASRETSGSAEQYF	TRBJ2-7	TRBD2	TRBV6-5	.
TGCGCCAGCAGCAAAGCGGACCAAGAGACCCAGTACTTC	CASSKADQETQYF	TRBJ2-5	.	TRBV5-1	.
TGTGCCAGCAGCCTTCGGACTAGCGGGAGTTGGGGCACAGATACGCAGTATTTT	CASSLRTSGSWGTDTQYF	TRBJ2-3	TRBD2	TRBV7-8	.
TGCGCCAGCAGCCAAGCTTTGGACCCAAACTATGGCTACACCTTC	CASSQALDPNYGYTF	TRBJ1-2	.	TRBV4-3	.
TGTGCCATCGGACAGACCTATAATGAAAAACTGTTTTTT	CAIGQTYNEKLFF	TRBJ1-4	.	TRBV10-3	.
TGTGCCAGCAGCAAAGAGGTAGCGGGGGACTACGAGCAGTACTTC	CASSKEVAGDYEQYF	TRBJ2-7	.	TRBV21-1	.
TGCGCCAGCAGCCAAGACAAGAACACCGGGGAGCTGTTTTTT	CASSQDKNTGELFF	TRBJ2-2	.	TRBV4-3	.
TGTGCCAGCAGTGGGACGGGCCTCGGTGAGCAGTACTTC	CASSGTGLGEQYF	TRBJ2-7	.	TRBV27	.
TGTGCCAGTATAGACAGGGGGATTACGGCCCAGCATTTT	CASIDRGITAQHF	TRBJ1-5	TRBD1	TRBV19	.
TGTGCCAGTAGCCCAGGCGGGACTCTCATGAACACTGAAGCTTTCTTT	CASSPGGTLMNTEAFF	TRBJ1-1	.	TRBV19	.
TGTGCCACTTCGGGACAGTCCTACAATGAGCAGTTCTTC	CATSGQSYNEQFF	TRBJ2-1	TRBD1	TRBV7-9	.
TGTGCCAGCAGCTTAGCTAGCGGGAGGGCTCATGAGCAGTTCTTC	CASSLASGRAHEQFF	TRBJ2-1	TRBD2	TRBV7-9	few
TGTGCCAGTAGTATAGGGGCACAGATTAGCAATCAGCCCCAGCATTTT	CASSIGAQISNQPQHF	TRBJ1-5	.	TRBV19	.
TGTGCCAGCAGTTTTTCAGGGGAGGACACTGAAGCTTTCTTT	CASSFSGEDTEAFF	TRBJ1-1	.	TRBV6-6	.
TGCAGCGCCGTCCGCGGGGGAGAAACTGAAGCTTTCTTT	CSAVRGGETEAFF	TRBJ1-1	.	TRBV29-1	once
TGTGCCAGCAGCCGAACTAGCGGGGGTAGCACAGATACGCAGTATTTT	CASSRTSGGSTDTQYF	TRBJ2-3	TRBD2	TRBV5-6	.
TGTGCCAGCAGCTTAGCTTGGGGAGGGACCCAGTACTTC	CASSLAWGGTQYF	TRBJ2-5	.	TRBV7-9	.
TGTGCCTGGATCACCCCCGGCAGGGGGGCGGACACCGGGGAGCTGTTTTTT	CAWITPGRGADTGELFF	TRBJ2-2	.	TRBV30	.
TGCGCCAGCAGCTTGGGGCTAGCGGGCTATTACGAGCAGTACTTC	CASSLGLAGYYEQYF	TRBJ2-7	TRBD2	TRBV5-1	.
TGTGCCAGCAGCCGAACTCTAAAGCCGTATGAGCAGTTCTTC	CASSRTLKPYEQFF	TRBJ2-1	.	TRBV4-2	.
TGCAGCGTTGCTAGAGACAGAAACAATGAGCAGTTCTTC	CSVARDRNNEQFF	TRBJ2-1	.	TRBV29-1	.
TGTGCCAGCAGTGAAGCAACTCCGGGTCGGGAGCCCCAGCATTTT	CASSEATPGREPQHF	TRBJ1-5	.	TRBV2	.
TGCGCCAGCAGCCAAGGGCCCCTTTCGACTGAAGCTTTCTTT	CASSQGPLSTEAFF	TRBJ1-1	.	TRBV4-3	once
TGTGCCAGCAGTCAAGGGTCAAGCCCGTCTTATGGCTACACCTTC	CASSQGSSPSYGYTF	TRBJ1-2	.	TRBV6-5	.
TGCGCCAGCAGCCCCGGGACTAGCGGGGGGAACACCGGGGAGCTGTTTTTT	CASSPGTSGGNTGELFF	TRBJ2-2	TRBD2	TRBV4-3	.
TGCGCCAGCAGCCGCCCCCAGCGGCAAGAGACCCAGTACTTC	CASSRPQRQETQYF	TRBJ2-5	.	TRBV4-1	.
TGTGCCAGCAGTGTAACAGGGGCGAGCTCCTACGAGCAGTACTTC	CASSVTGASSYEQYF	TRBJ2-7	TRBD1	TRBV28	.
TGTGCCAGTAGTAGCGGGCATTTCCAGACCGGGGAGCTGTTTTTT	CASSSGHFQTGELFF	TRBJ2-2	.	TRBV19	.
TGTGCCAGCAGCTTATTTTTTGGCACTGAAGCTTTCTTT	CASSLFFGTEAFF	TRBJ1-1	.	TRBV7-2	.
TGCGCCAGCAGATCTAGCGGGAGATACAATGAGCAGTTCTTC	CASRSSGRYNEQFF	TRBJ2-1	TRBD2	TRBV5-1	.
TGTGCCAGCAACCTTCGGCAGTCGTACAATGAGCAGTTCTTC	CASNLRQSYNEQFF	TRBJ2-1	.	TRBV7-2	.
TGTGCCAGCCGAGGGACAGGGGCTGATACGCAGTATTTT	CASRGTGADTQYF	TRBJ2-3	TRBD1	TRBV6-6	.
TGTGCCAGCAAGAACCGGGAGCAGGGAGCTAACTATGGCTACACCTTC	CASKNREQGANYGYTF	TRBJ1-2	.	TRBV7-2	.
TGTGCCAGCAGTTACCTTCAGGGGAACACTGAAGCTTTCTTT	CASSYLQGNTEAFF	TRBJ1-1	.	TRBV6-5	few
TGTGCCAGCAGTGATGGACAGGGGGCCGATACGCAGTATTTT	CASSDGQGADTQYF	TRBJ2-3	TRBD1	TRBV6-4	.
TGTGCCAGCAGTGACGTAGCGGGGAGCACAGATACGCAGTATTTT	CASSDVAGSTDTQYF	TRBJ2-3	TRBD2	TRBV6-4	.
TGTGCCAGCAGTTTATCCGCGGCCAGTGGTGGCTACACCTTC	CASSLSAASGGYTF	TRBJ1-2	.	TRBV28	.
TGTGCCAGCAGCGCAGAGTACAAACCCTACGAGCAGTACTTC	CASSAEYKPYEQYF	TRBJ2-7	.	TRBV7-9	.
TGTGCCAGCAGCGAAGGGCCCGGACAGGGCGGCACTGAAGCTTTCTTT	CASSEGPGQGGTEAFF	TRBJ1-1	TRBD1	TRBV5-6	.
TGCGCCAGCAGTGAGCGGGGGGAGGTCGAGCAGTACTTC	CASSERGEVEQYF	TRBJ2-7	TRBD2	TRBV10-1	.
TGTGCCAGCAGCAAAGTGGGGATGAGTGGCTACACCTTC	CASSKVGMSGYTF	TRBJ1-2	.	TRBV21-1	.
TGTGCCAGCAGCTGGACAGGGGAGACCACAGATACGCAGTATTTT	CASSWTGETTDTQYF	TRBJ2-3	TRBD1	TRBV7-2	.
TGTGCCAGCAGCCCACGGGACAGGGGACCCCATACGGCCCAGTACTTC	CASSPRDRGPHTAQYF	TRBJ2-5	TRBD1	TRBV7-8	.
TGTGCCAGCAGTTTGGCCCTGGGGGGCACTGAAGCTTTCTTT	CASSLALGGTEAFF	TRBJ1-1	.	TRBV28	.
TGCGCCAGCAGTGTGGAGCGGGACTCAGATACGCAGTATTTT	CASSVERDSDTQYF	TRBJ2-3	TRBD2	TRBV10-2	.
TGCGCCAGCAGCCAAGGTTCGGGTGCCGGGGAGCTGTTTTTT	CASSQGSGAGELFF	TRBJ2-2	.	TRBV4-3	.
TGTGCCAGCAGCGCAGGGACAGGGAAAGCTGAAGCTTTCTTT	CASSAGTGKAEAFF	TRBJ1-1	TRBD1	TRBV11-3	.
TGTGCCAGTAGTCCAACAGCGGATAACTATGGCTACACCTTC	CASSPTADNYGYTF	TRBJ1-2	.	TRBV19	.
TGCGCCAGCAGCCAAGTGGTGATGCAGGGGGCTGAAGCTTTCTTT	CASSQVVMQGAEAFF	TRBJ1-1	TRBD1	TRBV4-3	.
TGCAGTGCTAGAGATCCGGGACAATACACCTTC	CSARDPGQYTF	TRBJ1-2	.	TRBV20-1	.
TGCGCCAGCAACGATCGGGTCAGCGATGGCTACACCTTC	CASNDRVSDGYTF	TRBJ1-2	.	TRBV5-1	few
TGTGCCAGCAGCCGAGACAACAATCAGCCCCAGCATTTT	CASSRDNNQPQHF	TRBJ1-5	.	TRBV7-2	few
TGCGCCAGCATGTATAGGGACACCGATCTGGATGAGCAGTTCTTC	CASMYRDTDLDEQFF	TRBJ2-1	.	TRBV5-1	few
TGTGCCAGCTCTCTCACCAGTATGTCCTACGAGCAGTACTTC	CASSLTSMSYEQYF	TRBJ2-7	.	TRBV18	.
TGTGCCAGTAGTATGCTTGGAGGGAACACCGGGGAGCTGTTTTTT	CASSMLGGNTGELFF	TRBJ2-2	.	TRBV19	.
TGTGCCAGCAGTGAATTGTTGAACACCGGGGAGCTGTTTTTT	CASSELLNTGELFF	TRBJ2-2	.	TRBV6-4	.
TGTGCCAGCAGGCCCATTCCCTACGAGCAGTACTTC	CASRPIPYEQYF	TRBJ2-7	.	TRBV2	.